This entry lists 26 T cell receptor beta chains sequenced from one sample in a study of cytomegalovirus exposure and HLA in healthy donors. PCR employed 60 Vbeta and 13 Jbeta primers. Assay used: immunoSEQ multiplex PCR; TCRdb lists only in-frame clones, some missing. The data contain some 94,000 clones, around 77% of them singletons. Sequenced input: PBMCs. These receptors all stem from a man aged 35-49 years in good health and CMV-seronegative.

The chain couples TRBV11-2 to TRBJ2-5; a possible D gene is TRBD1 (7 bases). This CDR3 has 16 amino acids. With 3 bases removed from V and 5 bases from J, the gap between germline ends came to 19 bases. Germline V gene data show CDR1 as SGHAT and CDR2 as FQNNGV. The CDR3, as DNA: TGTGCCAGCAGCTTGAGAACAGGGTCAGGGGGGGAGACCCAGTACTTC. Its translation is CASSLRTGSGGETQYF.

The chain recombines TRBV7-2 with TRBJ1-2; maybe TRBD1 (6 bases). V was trimmed by 1 base and J by 8 bases, leaving 14 bases between them. Germline values: CDR1 SGHTA, CDR2 FQGNSA. The CDR3 extends over 14 amino acids. CDR3 sequence reads: CASSLVGEGGGYTF. CDR3 nucleotides: TGTGCCAGCAGCTTAGTAGGAGAAGGGGGAGGCTACACCTTC.

V gene TRBV4-1 combines with J gene TRBJ2-3; 9 nucleotides match TRBD2. Germline V gene data show CDR1 as MGHRA and CDR2 as YSYEKL. The CDR3 extends over 15 amino acids. Germline trimming cut 3 bases from V and 6 bases from J; bases unmatched to any gene: 7. CDR3 loop: CASSQRGGNLDTQYF. The DNA of the CDR3 is TGCGCCAGCAGCCAGCGGGGGGGCAATTTGGATACGCAGTATTTT.

The chain uses TRBV5-4 and TRBJ2-2; 10 bases line up with TRBD2. The CDR3 covers 16 residues. Germline V gives CDR1 SGHNT, CDR2 YYREEE (reference sequence). V was clipped by 0 bases and J by 7 bases; unmatched bases: 6. The CDR3 coding sequence is TGTGCCAGCAGCTTGGGGTCTAGCGGGAGTATCGGGGAGCTGTTTTTT. Translating gives CASSLGSSGSIGELFF.

This clone has just a few counts. V is TRBV6-1 and J is TRBJ1-6, with a possible D match to TRBD1 (5 bases). Trimming removed 3 bases from V and 5 bases from J, with 5 bases in between. The CDR3 consists of 13 residues. Germline V CDR1 and CDR2: MNHNS, SASEGT. CDR3 nucleotides: TGTGCCAGCAGTGACAGGGATAATTCACCCCTCCACTTT. Translating gives CASSDRDNSPLHF.

The rearrangement joins TRBV9 to TRBJ2-5, with 14 bases matching TRBD2. The CDR3 length is 16 residues. Trimming removed 3 bases from V and 1 base from J; junction bases left unmatched: 2. Germline-derived CDR1 and CDR2 are SGDLS and YYNGEE. This CDR3 is CASSAGTSGSQETQYF. CDR3 nucleotide sequence: TGTGCCAGCAGCGCCGGGACTAGCGGGAGCCAAGAGACCCAGTACTTC.

The chain joins TRBV6-6 to TRBJ1-3; maybe TRBD1 (5 bases). The CDR3 is made up of 15 amino acids. V shed 2 bases and J shed 5 bases, with 13 bases lying between them. Germline CDR1 reads MNHNY; CDR2 reads SVGAGI (reference sequence). The CDR3 protein is CASSYGQGRRNTIYF. CDR3 sequence (DNA): TGTGCCAGCAGTTACGGGCAGGGAAGGCGAAACACCATATATTTT.

The V gene is TRBV30, the J gene TRBJ2-7; 10 nucleotides match TRBD1. Germline V CDR1 and CDR2: GTSNPN, SVGIG (reference sequence). Germline trimming cut 5 bases from V and 6 bases from J; bases unmatched to any gene: 4. The length of the CDR3 is 12 residues. CDR3 residues: CAWGQGGGEQYF. Written as DNA, the CDR3 is TGTGCCTGGGGACAGGGGGGAGGCGAGCAGTACTTC.

The rearrangement links TRBV7-9 to TRBJ2-1, with 7 bases aligning to TRBD2. J gave up 4 bases and V 3 bases, and 6 bases lay outside the gene matches. The CDR3 loop spans 15 amino acids. Germline CDR1 and CDR2: SEHNR and FQNEAQ (reference sequence). The CDR3 DNA reads as TGTGCCAGCAGCTTGGGAGGGGCCAATTACAATGAGCAGTTCTTC. It specifies CASSLGGANYNEQFF.

The chain joins TRBV28 to TRBJ1-1; D is unclear. The V and J ends lost 7 bases and 7 bases respectively, with 10 bases between them. This CDR3 is 11 amino acids long. Per germline, CDR1 MDHEN and CDR2 SYDVKM. CDR3 bases: TGTGCCAGCACCTCAGCGAGTGAAGCTTTCTTT. This sequence encodes CASTSASEAFF. The full variable domain, with the rest looked up from reference TRBV28 and TRBJ1-1, is DVKVTQSSRYLVKRTGEKVFLECVQDMDHENMFWYRQDPGLGLRLIYFSYDVKMKEKGDIPEGYSVSREKKERFSLILESASTNQTSMYLCASTSASEAFFGQGTRLTVV.

This rearrangement joins TRBV28 to TRBJ2-7, with 10 bases lining up with TRBD1. V shed 6 bases and J 3 bases; nucleotides not matched to a gene: 8. In germline, CDR1 is MDHEN, CDR2 SYDVKM. This CDR3 has 15 residues. The CDR3 sequence: CASRDGTGADYEQYF. CDR3 nucleotides: TGTGCCAGCAGGGACGGGACAGGGGCCGACTACGAGCAGTACTTC.

The rearrangement links TRBV6-1 to TRBJ2-7; the match to TRBD1 covers 7 bases. Trimming cost V 6 bases and J 0 bases; bases outside gene matches: 8. Looked up from germline, CDR1 is MNHNS and CDR2 is SASEGT. CDR3 size: 15 residues. The CDR3 region has the DNA TGTGCCAGCAGGAGGAGTCAGGGGGACTCCTACGAGCAGTACTTC. Translation gives CASRRSQGDSYEQYF.

About this clone: Distinct nucleotide sequences in the sample also encode this CDR3. This rearrangement joins TRBV18 to TRBJ2-7; 12 nucleotides line up with TRBD2. Unmatched junction bases numbered 7, after V lost 3 bases and J lost 4 bases. This CDR3 region has 16 residues. Germline V lookup: CDR1 KGHSH, CDR2 LQKENI. The CDR3, as DNA: TGTGCCAGCTCACCGGGAGGACTAGCGGGAATGTACGAGCAGTACTTC. This encodes CASSPGGLAGMYEQYF.

The chain uses TRBV30 and TRBJ1-2; 8 nucleotides align to TRBD1. Germline values: CDR1 GTSNPN, CDR2 SVGIG (reference sequence). The CDR3 is made up of 13 amino acids. With V trimmed by 4 bases and J by 5 bases, 6 bases remained unmatched. The CDR3 nucleotides read TGTGCCTGGACAGGGGGCGGGGGTTATGGCTACACCTTC. Amino acids: CAWTGGGGYGYTF. Based on the CDR3 plus reference TRBV30 and TRBJ1-2, the full variable domain is SQTIHQWPATLVQPVGSPLSLECTVEGTSNPNLYWYRQAAGRGLQLLFYSVGIGQISSEVPQNLSASRPQDRQFILSSKKLLLSDSGFYLCAWTGGGGYGYTFGSGTRLTVV.

The rearrangement links TRBV5-1 to TRBJ1-1; 7 bases line up with TRBD1. Germline trimming cut 4 bases from V and 6 bases from J; bases unmatched to any gene: 6. The CDR3 is made up of 13 amino acids. Germline V gene lookup returns CDR1 SGHRS and CDR2 YFSETQ. In DNA, the CDR3 is TGCGCCAGCAGCACCAGACAGGGAGCTGAAGCTTTCTTT. It yields the protein CASSTRQGAEAFF.

This chain uses TRBV6-5 with TRBJ1-6; D is possibly TRBD1 (5 bases). The germline V and J ends were trimmed by 2 bases and 5 bases, with 7 bases remaining between them. CDR1 is MNHEY and CDR2 is SVGAGI in the germline V gene. CDR3 length equals 14 residues. The CDR3 DNA is TGTGCCAGCAGTTACGGGGGGAATAATTCACCCCTCCACTTT. Its protein is CASSYGGNNSPLHF.

This clone has only one observation. The chain combines TRBV27 with TRBJ2-1; D might be TRBD2 (6 bases). The V end lost 6 bases, the J end lost 0 bases, and 15 bases lay between the germline ends. The CDR3 runs to 16 residues. The germline gives CDR1 MNHEY, CDR2 SMNVEV (reference sequence). CDR3 sequence reads: CASRQSGLSSYNEQFF. The CDR3 DNA reads as TGTGCCAGCAGGCAATCGGGACTGAGCTCCTACAATGAGCAGTTCTTC.

This clone was observed once. The chain carries TRBV21-1 and TRBJ2-2; the table's D call, TRBD1, was not checked against the DNA. TRBV21-1 is classified as a pseudogene. The length of the CDR3 is 17 residues. DNA of the CDR3: TGTGCCAGCGGCCACCCTGGGACAGAAGATTACACCGGGGAGCTGTTTTTT. Translation gives CASGHPGTEDYTGELFF.

The chain couples TRBV5-6 to TRBJ2-2; D unclear. The V end was cut by 4 bases, the J end by 6 bases, with 7 bases between. The CDR3 is made up of 12 amino acids. Germline V gives CDR1 SGHDT, CDR2 YYEEEE. The CDR3 region is CASSPVAGELFF. In DNA, the CDR3 is TGTGCCAGCAGCCCCGTCGCCGGGGAGCTGTTTTTT.

The chain couples TRBV25-1 to TRBJ1-2; no clear D gene. The germline V gene has CDR1 MGHDK and CDR2 SYGVNS. This CDR3 is 13 amino acids long. With 2 bases removed from V and 8 bases from J, the gap between germline ends came to 12 bases. The CDR3 DNA follows: TGTGCCAGCAGTGAAAGCATGGTTGAAGGCTACACCTTC. This sequence encodes CASSESMVEGYTF.

The genes are TRBV5-6 and TRBJ2-5; D unclear. Germline V lookup: CDR1 SGHDT, CDR2 YYEEEE. This CDR3 has 12 amino acids. V shed 4 bases and J shed 7 bases, with 11 bases lying between them. CDR3: CASSLPLGTQYF. The CDR3 DNA reads TGTGCCAGCAGCCTTCCGCTAGGGACCCAGTACTTC.

This clone was detected only a few times. This rearrangement joins TRBV9 to TRBJ2-1, with 9 bases identical to TRBD1. The ends lost 4 bases at V and 4 bases at J; junction bases unmatched: 6. This CDR3 spans 15 amino acids. Germline V gene lookup returns CDR1 SGDLS and CDR2 YYNGEE. Here the CDR3 DNA reads TGTGCCAGCAGCATCACCGGGACAGGGTACAATGAGCAGTTCTTC. Its protein is CASSITGTGYNEQFF.

This chain uses TRBV19 with TRBJ1-2, with 7 bases fitting TRBD1. The length of the CDR3 is 14 residues. The junction had 4 bases not matched to a gene; V was cut back by 4 bases and J by 2 bases. Germline V lookup: CDR1 LNHDA, CDR2 SQIVND (reference sequence). The CDR3 sequence: CASSSGTANYGYTF. DNA for the CDR3: TGTGCCAGTAGTAGCGGGACAGCGAACTATGGCTACACCTTC.

This clone was detected once. The chain is built from TRBV19 and TRBJ2-1, with 10 bases aligning to TRBD2. The CDR3 runs to 14 residues. V gave up 11 bases and J gave up 4 bases; unmatched junction bases: 8. Germline CDR1 is LNHDA and CDR2 is SQIVND (reference sequence). The CDR3 reads CARAWGLAYNEQFF. In DNA, the CDR3 is TGTGCCCGTGCGTGGGGACTAGCGTACAATGAGCAGTTCTTC.

The chain is built from TRBV11-2 and TRBJ1-6; tentatively, D is TRBD1 (5 bases). The V and J ends lost 0 bases and 16 bases respectively, with 13 bases between them. This CDR3 contains 13 residues. Per germline, CDR1 SGHAT and CDR2 FQNNGV. The CDR3 DNA reads as TGTGCCAGCAGCTTAGATTGGGGCAGCCTTCTCCACTTT. It specifies CASSLDWGSLLHF.

The DNA of the CDR3 is TGTGCCAGCTCCCAGGGGTCCGAGCAGTACTTC. Translated: CASSQGSEQYF. The chain is built from TRBV18 and TRBJ2-7; perhaps TRBD1 as D (6 bases). Between the trimmed V and J ends, which lost 6 bases and 6 bases, there was a span of 9 bases. This CDR3 has 11 residues. Germline CDR1 and CDR2: KGHSH and LQKENI.